One and the same sample provided the 6 T cell receptor beta chains below, sequenced in a study of Graves' ophthalmopathy and Graves' hyperthyroidism. The authors amplified TCR beta CDR3 regions from RNA transcripts. Second-round multiplex PCR followed a first-round RT-PCR using HTBI primers. Via MiXCR, TCRdb re-called the multiplex PCR reads, giving one row per CDR3 protein. The sample yields about 1.2 million distinct CDR3 sequences, around a third seen once. The material sequenced was peripheral blood or thyroid tissue (not recorded which). The receptors were gathered from an adult man with Graves' hyperthyroidism.

J is TRBJ1-2 and V is TRBV24-1; weak D call: TRBD1 (6 bases). Deletions cut 4 bases from V and 4 bases from J, with 12 bases between. The CDR3 covers 14 residues. Germline V gene sequence: CDR1 KGHDR, CDR2 SFDVKD. The CDR3 loop is CATSDQTGLYGYTF. DNA of the CDR3: TGTGCCACCAGTGACCAAACAGGGCTCTATGGCTACACCTTC.

This clonotype has a count of ten or more. The rearrangement links TRBV10-3 to TRBJ2-5, with 9 bases matching TRBD2. CDR1 and CDR2 (germline): ENHRY, SYGVKD. This CDR3 has 15 amino acids. V lost 3 bases and J lost 4; bases outside the gene matches: 6. Written as DNA, the CDR3 is TGTGCCATCAGTGAACCAGCGGGGGGCGGAGAGACCCAGTACTTC. It codes for CAISEPAGGGETQYF.

This clonotype has a handful of counts. The junction departs from the called germline gene at one end, perhaps through a read error. The rearrangement joins TRBV10-3 to TRBJ1-2; D not certain. Germline loops: CDR1 ENHRY, CDR2 SYGVKD. The CDR3 is 17 residues long. The CDR3 DNA is TGTGCCAGCAGTTACGAGACCTCGTCTAATTGGGGATATAGCTACACCTTC. Its translation: CASSYETSSNWGYSYTF.

The table lists this clonotype with many counts. The chain recombines TRBV12-3 or TRBV12-4 with TRBJ2-5; 8 positions match TRBD1. With V trimmed by 7 bases and J by 4 bases, 8 bases remained unmatched. CDR3 length: 14 residues. The CDR3 sequence is CASTSPGTGETQYF. For the CDR3, the DNA is TGTGCCAGCACGTCGCCTGGGACAGGAGAGACCCAGTACTTC.

The chain is built from TRBV2 and TRBJ1-5; 10 bases fit TRBD1. The tail of the sequence fits TRBJ2-3 better, so the J call may be wrong. CDR3 length: 15 residues. Looked up from germline, CDR1 is SNHLY and CDR2 is FYNNEI. CDR3 in amino acids: CASSGQGASNQPQYF. In DNA, the CDR3 is TGTGCCAGCAGTGGACAGGGGGCTAGCAATCAGCCCCAGTATTTT.

The V call is TRBV29-1, the J call TRBJ2-5; D ambiguous. This CDR3 region has 11 residues. Trimming shortened V by 8 bases and J by 1 base, and 8 bases separated the two germline ends. Germline CDR1 and CDR2: SQVTM and ANQGSEA. The CDR3 spells CSSETQETQYF. As DNA, the CDR3 is TGCAGCTCTGAGACCCAAGAGACCCAGTACTTC.